Given below is one T cell receptor beta chain in context. Its cognate antigen is unknown. In terms of origin and age, donors were healthy Caucasian individuals from Russia aged roughly 6 to 100. The record originates from a study of blood T cells in healthy people across ages. This CDR3 has 15 amino acids. Germline CDR1 MNHEY, CDR2 SVGAGI. General study points: Without sorted subsets, naive and antigen-experienced compartments could not be conclusively compared. Diversity estimates drawn from one million T cells were deemed underestimates.

Through a sample-barcoded 5' primer and a J-beta primer mix, a second PCR was run for about 7 to 12 cycles. A template-switch adaptor containing 12 random nucleotides labeled each cDNA molecule. TCRdb processed the 5' RACE reads anew with MiXCR; each CDR3 protein has one entry. The table includes 1.4 million or so distinct CDR3 sequences, approximately 43% detected once. Source material: blood. This receptor was identified in a woman between 18 and 29 years old in good health. The chain joins TRBV6-5 to TRBJ2-4; possible D gene TRBD1, 6 bases. The DNA end is a closer match to TRBJ2-5, so the J assignment may be wrong. The CDR3 here is CASSYHRDIQETQYF. The CDR3 DNA follows: TGTGCCAGCAGTTACCACCGGGACATCCAAGAGACCCAGTACTTC.